This entry lists 29 T cell receptor beta chains sequenced from one sample in a study of Graves' ophthalmopathy and Graves' hyperthyroidism. The sequenced template was RNA, covering the TCR beta CDR3 region. First-round RT-PCR relied on HTBI primers, and a second-round multiplex PCR came next. TCRdb used MiXCR to reprocess the multiplex PCR reads, holding one entry per CDR3 protein. The table shows almost 750,000 distinct CDR3 sequences, with 35% to 50% occurring only once. Source material: peripheral blood. The receptor source for this set is an adult man with Graves' ophthalmopathy.

As DNA, the CDR3 is TGTGCCACCGGGAGTCCAGGGACAGGGGATCAGCCCCAGCATTTT. It specifies CATGSPGTGDQPQHF. This chain links TRBV10-3 with TRBJ1-5; 10 nucleotides line up with TRBD1. Losses at the gene ends were 10 bases for V and 5 bases for J; bases not matched to a gene: 11. The CDR3 totals 15 residues. Germline CDR1 ENHRY, CDR2 SYGVKD.

The chain joins TRBV6-6 to TRBJ1-4; TRBD1 might be the D (5 bases). V dropped 6 bases and J dropped 8 bases, with 16 bases sitting between them. Germline CDR1 is MNHNY and CDR2 is SVGAGI (reference sequence). This CDR3 spans 14 amino acids. The CDR3 DNA follows: TGTGCCAGCAGCTCCAGGGTGGGGGAGGAAAAACTGTTTTTT. This gives the protein CASSSRVGEEKLFF.

This clonotype turned up a few times. V and J are TRBV7-9 and TRBJ2-7; D gene ambiguous. Germline assignment: CDR1 SEHNR and CDR2 FQNEAQ (reference sequence). V was cut by 5 bases and J by 3 bases, with 11 bases left in between. The CDR3 extends over 13 amino acids. This chain's CDR3 is CASSQGRVYEQYF. The CDR3, as DNA: TGTGCCAGCAGCCAAGGCCGGGTCTACGAGCAGTACTTC. The full variable domain, rest sourced from reference TRBV7-9 and TRBJ2-7, is DTGVSQNPRHKITKRGQNVTFRCDPISEHNRLYWYRQTLGQGPEFLTYFQNEAQLEKSRLLSDRFSAERPKGSFSTLEIQRTEQGDSAMYLCASSQGRVYEQYFGPGTRLTVT.

The V call is TRBV28, the J call TRBJ1-1; TRBD1 is a possible D gene (6 bases). There are 16 residues in the CDR3. V was trimmed by 7 bases and J by 5 bases, leaving 23 bases between them. The germline V gene encodes CDR1 MDHEN and CDR2 SYDVKM. CDR3 loop: CASITSGLGAGTEAFF. The CDR3 bases are TGTGCCAGCATCACTTCCGGCCTGGGGGCAGGTACTGAAGCTTTCTTT.

V and J are TRBV14 and TRBJ1-6, with D hard to call. Germline-derived CDR1 and CDR2 are SGHDN and FVKESK. V dropped 0 bases and J dropped 8 bases, with 14 bases sitting between them. CDR3 length equals 16 residues. The DNA for the CDR3 is TGTGCCAGCAGCCAAGATCGCGGGCGCGTGCATTCACCCCTCCACTTT. This sequence encodes CASSQDRGRVHSPLHF. Drawing the rest from reference TRBV14 and TRBJ1-6, the complete variable domain is EAGVTQFPSHSVIEKGQTVTLRCDPISGHDNLYWYRRVMGKEIKFLLHFVKESKQDESGMPNNRFLAERTGGTYSTLKVQPAELEDSGVYFCASSQDRGRVHSPLHFGNGTRLTVT.

The chain couples TRBV25-1 to TRBJ1-2, with 7 bases identical to TRBD1. The germline CDR1 and CDR2 sequences are MGHDK and SYGVNS. The CDR3 covers 15 residues. J was trimmed by 7 bases and V by 4 bases; bases with no gene match: 12. The CDR3: CASSGQGSASGGYTF. The CDR3 DNA follows: TGTGCCAGCAGTGGACAGGGATCCGCGTCAGGTGGCTACACCTTC.

Written as DNA, the CDR3 is TGTGCCAGCAGGGAGCGCGGAGAACGGGGCCTACCCGGGGAGCTGTTTTTT. This codes for CASRERGERGLPGELFF. The chain combines TRBV7-9 with TRBJ2-2; D possibly uses TRBD1 or TRBD2 (5 bases each). Per the germline V gene, CDR1 is SEHNR and CDR2 is FQNEAQ (reference sequence). The CDR3 contains 17 residues. V shed 6 bases and J shed 6 bases, with 23 bases lying between them.

This clonotype was recorded only once. This chain links TRBV5-1 with TRBJ2-2, with no clear D. The CDR3 is made up of 13 amino acids. CDR1 SGHRS and CDR2 YFSETQ come from the germline V gene. Between the trimmed V and J ends, which lost 0 bases and 5 bases, there was a span of 5 bases. In nucleotides, the CDR3 is TGCGCCAGCAGCTTGGTTTTTACCGGGGAGCTGTTTTTT. Its translation: CASSLVFTGELFF.

This clonotype appeared a few times. V is TRBV20-1 and J is TRBJ1-4; 8 positions agree with TRBD1. V was clipped by 2 bases and J by 5 bases; unmatched bases: 4. Germline V gene sequence: CDR1 DFQATT, CDR2 SNEGSKA (reference sequence). The CDR3 totals 14 residues. The CDR3: CSARQGAQNEKLFF. DNA for the CDR3: TGCAGTGCTAGACAGGGGGCCCAGAATGAAAAACTGTTTTTT.

This chain connects TRBV5-1 to TRBJ2-6, with TRBD1 matching over 8 bases. The CDR3 contains 18 residues. The germline V gene has CDR1 SGHRS and CDR2 YFSETQ. The trim removed 0 bases at V and 2 bases at J, leaving 7 bases unmatched. CDR3 residues: CASSLVGQGSAGANVLTF. The CDR3 DNA sequence: TGCGCCAGCAGCTTGGTTGGACAGGGTAGTGCTGGGGCCAACGTCCTGACTTTC.

To note about this clonotype: It may be a read error: a sequence one base away is much more abundant. V is TRBV2 and J is TRBJ1-2; D call uncertain. Germline V CDR1 and CDR2: SNHLY, FYNNEI. The CDR3 has 11 residues. The chain's CDR3 is CAGSQRRDYTF. The DNA of the CDR3 is TGTGCCGGCAGCCAGCGACGGGACTACACCTTC.

The V gene is TRBV14, the J gene TRBJ2-2, with unresolved D. The length of the CDR3 is 14 residues. Trimming stripped 0 bases from V and 5 bases from J, with 7 bases between. Germline V CDR1 and CDR2: SGHDN, FVKESK. In DNA, the CDR3 is TGTGCCAGCAGCCAAGATTTAGGGACCGGGGAGCTGTTTTTT. Protein product: CASSQDLGTGELFF.

The rearrangement links TRBV15 to TRBJ1-1, with 11 nucleotides matching TRBD1. This CDR3 region has 14 residues. Germline V lookup: CDR1 LNHNV, CDR2 YYDKDF (reference sequence). V lost 6 bases to trimming and J lost 2 bases; unmatched junction nucleotides: 2. The CDR3 DNA follows: TGTGCCACCAGAGGACAGGGGGCAAACACTGAAGCTTTCTTT. Encoded protein: CATRGQGANTEAFF.

This clonotype was counted many times. The chain joins TRBV29-1 to TRBJ2-5; D unresolved. V lost 2 bases and J lost 2, with 9 bases in between. CDR1 is SQVTM and CDR2 is ANQGSEA in the germline V gene. The CDR3 is 13 amino acids. The CDR3 nucleotides read TGCAGCGTTGAACCCCGGTCACAAGAGACCCAGTACTTC. Protein sequence: CSVEPRSQETQYF.

The gene calls are TRBV29-1 and TRBJ1-2; 12 bases are shared with TRBD1. The CDR3 sequence is 14 residues long. V was pared by 7 bases and J by 3 bases, with 6 bases of the junction left unmatched. Germline CDR1 reads SQVTM; CDR2 reads ANQGSEA. This CDR3 is CSAAGQGADYGYTF. The CDR3 nucleotides read TGCAGCGCCGCGGGACAGGGGGCGGACTATGGCTACACCTTC.

This sequence joins TRBV19 and TRBJ1-1, with D unresolved. The CDR3 spans 12 residues. Germline values: CDR1 LNHDA, CDR2 SQIVND (reference sequence). V gave up 6 bases and J gave up 9 bases, with 14 bases separating them. The CDR3 sequence: CASSARTPQAFF. The CDR3 DNA is TGTGCCAGTAGCGCCCGGACCCCCCAAGCTTTCTTT.

A word on this clonotype: A read error may account for a junction end that differs from germline. The J gene is TRBJ2-7, the V gene TRBV7-9, with a tentative D call TRBD1 (6 bases). Per germline, CDR1 SEHNR and CDR2 FQNEAQ (reference sequence). This CDR3 contains 13 residues. The CDR3 DNA reads TGTGCTAGCAGGCTGGTCCAGGGGAGCGAGCAGTACTTC. Translation: CASRLVQGSEQYF. The entire variable domain, with the rest obtained from reference TRBV7-9 and TRBJ2-7, is as follows: DTGVSQNPRHKITKRGQNVTFRCDPISEHNRLYWYRQTLGQGPEFLTYFQNEAQLEKSRLLSDRFSAERPKGSFSTLEIQRTEQGDSAMYLCASRLVQGSEQYFGPGTRLTVT.

This clonotype occurred many times. V gene TRBV7-9 combines with J gene TRBJ1-2, with D unclear. Trimming removed 0 bases from V and 1 base from J, with 12 bases in between. CDR1 is SEHNR, CDR2 FQNEAQ, per germline (reference sequence). The CDR3 spans 16 residues. CDR3 DNA sequence: TGTGCCAGCAGCTTAGCGTTGAGGGCGCTTAACTATGGCTACACCTTC. Translated: CASSLALRALNYGYTF.

This clonotype was counted many times. V is TRBV2 and J is TRBJ2-5; possible D gene TRBD1, 6 bases. The CDR3 contains 12 residues. V was shortened by 5 bases and J by 7 bases, with 11 bases between the two germline ends. CDR1 and CDR2 from the germline V gene are SNHLY and FYNNEI. CDR3 coding DNA: TGTGCCAGCAGTTCCCAGGGGTGGACCCAGTACTTC. It codes for CASSSQGWTQYF. The full variable domain, in which reference TRBV2 and TRBJ2-5 provide the parts outside the CDR3, is EPEVTQTPSHQVTQMGQEVILRCVPISNHLYFYWYRQILGQKVEFLVSFYNNEISEKSEIFDDQFSVERPDGSNFTLKIRSTKLEDSAMYFCASSSQGWTQYFGPGTRLLVL.

The J gene is TRBJ2-7, the V gene TRBV29-1, with a tentative D call TRBD2 (6 bases). Germline V CDR1 and CDR2: SQVTM, ANQGSEA. Trimming removed 7 bases from V and 4 bases from J, with 8 bases in between. The CDR3 extends over 10 amino acids. DNA for the CDR3: TGCAGCGGGAGGGCGTACGAGCAGTACTTC. Its protein is CSGRAYEQYF.

This clonotype has only one observation. The chain joins TRBV14 to TRBJ1-2; D gene uncertain. CDR1 is SGHDN and CDR2 is FVKESK in the germline V gene. The length of the CDR3 is 13 residues. The V end lost 4 bases, the J end lost 12 bases, and 18 bases lay between the germline ends. In DNA, the CDR3 is TGTGCCAGCAGCCCTCGAGGAGTCTCTGGAAACACCTTC. Encoded protein: CASSPRGVSGNTF. Full variable domain (outside the CDR3, taken from reference TRBV14 and TRBJ1-2): EAGVTQFPSHSVIEKGQTVTLRCDPISGHDNLYWYRRVMGKEIKFLLHFVKESKQDESGMPNNRFLAERTGGTYSTLKVQPAELEDSGVYFCASSPRGVSGNTFGSGTRLTVV.

About this clonotype itself: This CDR3 is missing its conserved last phenylalanine or tryptophan, likely due to a read error. The gene calls are TRBV7-2 and TRBJ2-7; TRBD2 agrees at 11 bases. The J segment lost 6 bases and the V segment lost 5 bases, leaving 15 bases of the junction unmatched. Per germline, CDR1 SGHTA and CDR2 FQGNSA. The CDR3 has 17 residues. CDR3 nucleotides: TGTGCCAGCAGCCCGGAGGTGTGGGGGACTAGCGGTGTCGAGCAGTACTCC. Its translation: CASSPEVWGTSGVEQYS.

CDR3 sequence (DNA): TGTGCCAGTCCGGTTCCGAGCTCTGGAAACACCATATATTTT. Amino acids: CASPVPSSGNTIYF. V is TRBV19 and J is TRBJ1-3; D ambiguous. CDR3 length equals 14 residues. V lost 8 bases and J lost 0, with 11 bases in between. CDR1 LNHDA and CDR2 SQIVND come from the germline V gene (reference sequence).

The gene calls are TRBV29-1 and TRBJ1-1, with 10 nucleotides matching TRBD1. Looked up from germline, CDR1 is SQVTM and CDR2 is ANQGSEA. Unmatched junction bases numbered 5, after V lost 5 bases and J lost 11 bases. The CDR3 loop spans 11 amino acids. The CDR3 reads CSVRQGAGAFF. The CDR3 DNA reads TGCAGCGTTAGACAGGGGGCTGGGGCTTTCTTT. The whole variable domain, filled in from reference TRBV29-1 and TRBJ1-1, reads SAVISQKPSRDICQRGTSLTIQCQVDSQVTMMFWYRQQPGQSLTLIATANQGSEATYESGFVIDKFPISRPNLTFSTLTVSNMSPEDSSIYLCSVRQGAGAFFGQGTRLTVV.

This clonotype was detected ten times or more. V and J are TRBV24-1 and TRBJ1-1; the D is unclear. The V end was cut by 3 bases, the J end by 8 bases, with 12 bases between. CDR3 size: 13 residues. Germline V gene lookup returns CDR1 KGHDR and CDR2 SFDVKD. CDR3 coding DNA: TGTGCCACCAGTGATCACCACGGTGTGGAAGCTTTCTTT. Translated, it gives CATSDHHGVEAFF.

The chain couples TRBV20-1 to TRBJ1-2; tentative D call: TRBD1 (6 bases). The V end lost 4 bases, the J end lost 4 bases, and 10 bases lay between the germline ends. CDR3 length equals 12 residues. CDR1 is DFQATT and CDR2 is SNEGSKA in the germline V gene (reference sequence). The CDR3 nucleotides are TGCAGTGCTACAACAGGGAGCTATGGCTACACCTTC. Amino acid sequence: CSATTGSYGYTF.

A single count supports this clonotype. CDR3 region: CAISVYDEQFF. In DNA, the CDR3 is TGTGCCATCTCTGTTTACGATGAGCAGTTCTTC. V is TRBV10-3 and J is TRBJ2-1, with unresolved D. With 8 bases removed from V and 8 bases from J, the gap between germline ends came to 10 bases. Germline V gives CDR1 ENHRY, CDR2 SYGVKD. This CDR3 spans 11 amino acids.

The chain is built from TRBV7-9 and TRBJ2-5; 14 bases are a match to TRBD2. Germline V gene sequence: CDR1 SEHNR, CDR2 FQNEAQ (reference sequence). The CDR3 contains 16 residues. V shed 5 bases, J shed 2 bases, and the junction held 4 bases outside the gene matches. As DNA, the CDR3 is TGTGCCAGCAGCCGGACTAGCGGGGGGCCTCAAGAGACCCAGTACTTC. Protein: CASSRTSGGPQETQYF.

This clonotype was observed once. The J gene is TRBJ2-2, the V gene TRBV2; TRBD1 or TRBD2 may be the D gene (5 bases each). CDR1 and CDR2 (germline): SNHLY, FYNNEI. This CDR3 has 15 residues. Trimming left V 5 bases short and J 7 bases short, with 17 bases between. This chain's CDR3 is CASSFGAPRGGELFF. DNA for the CDR3: TGTGCCAGCAGTTTCGGGGCTCCCCGAGGCGGGGAGCTGTTTTTT. Full variable domain (remainder filled in from reference TRBV2 and TRBJ2-2): EPEVTQTPSHQVTQMGQEVILRCVPISNHLYFYWYRQILGQKVEFLVSFYNNEISEKSEIFDDQFSVERPDGSNFTLKIRSTKLEDSAMYFCASSFGAPRGGELFFGEGSRLTVL.